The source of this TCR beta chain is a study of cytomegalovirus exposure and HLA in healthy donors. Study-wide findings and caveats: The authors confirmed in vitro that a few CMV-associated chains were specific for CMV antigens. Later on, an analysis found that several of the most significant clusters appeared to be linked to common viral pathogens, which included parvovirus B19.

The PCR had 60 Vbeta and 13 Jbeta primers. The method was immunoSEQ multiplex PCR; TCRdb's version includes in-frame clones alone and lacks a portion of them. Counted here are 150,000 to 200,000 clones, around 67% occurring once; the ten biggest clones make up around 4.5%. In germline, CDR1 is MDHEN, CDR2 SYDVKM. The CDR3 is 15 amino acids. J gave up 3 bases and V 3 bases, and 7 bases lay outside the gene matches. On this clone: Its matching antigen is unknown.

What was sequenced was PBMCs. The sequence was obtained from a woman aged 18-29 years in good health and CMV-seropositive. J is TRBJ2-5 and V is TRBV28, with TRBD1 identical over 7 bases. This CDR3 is CASSLGWQGEETQYF. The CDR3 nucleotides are TGTGCCAGCAGTTTGGGTTGGCAGGGGGAAGAGACCCAGTACTTC.